This TCR beta chain comes out of a study of beta chain features in type 1 diabetes. Whole-study results and caveats: The influence of HLA type on TCRB rearrangement stayed undetermined. PCR might show a preference for shorter templates, equally across patients and controls.

V lost 3 bases and J 6 bases, leaving 9 bases between the germline ends. The CDR3 runs to 13 residues. CDR1 is ENHRY and CDR2 is SYGVKD in the germline V gene. This clone came up a few times. Antigen: not known. The entirety of the isolated RNA underwent reverse transcription, so expressed TCRB transcripts were sequenced. About 3.6 million reads per sample on average were obtained from naive, central memory and regulatory T cell samples. Repertoires were generated with immunoSEQ multiplex PCR, while TCRdb's copy carries only in-frame clones and drops some. The table has over 500,000 clones, 15% to 19% seen once.

Sequencing was done on a sample of naive CD4+ T cells from blood. The chain recombines TRBV10-3 with TRBJ2-1; unclear D gene. The source of this sequence is a man younger than 35 in good health. Written as DNA, the CDR3 is TGTGCCATCAGTGACTTATTAGGCAATGAGCAGTTCTTC. Protein product: CAISDLLGNEQFF.